This T cell receptor beta chain emerged from a study of T cells after yellow fever vaccination. V was pared by 3 bases and J by 4 bases, with 12 bases between. The CDR3 spans 14 residues. The germline V gene encodes CDR1 LGHDT and CDR2 YNNKEL (reference sequence). Template switching with 5'RACE generated the TCR cDNA and added a universal primer site and UMIs. TCRdb re-analysed the 5' RACE reads in MiXCR, keeping a single row per CDR3 protein. The sample holds just under 600,000 distinct CDR3 sequences, roughly 14% seen once. The sequence was obtained from a man aged 25 to 45 who received the YFV17D yellow fever vaccine. The chain is built from TRBV3-1 and TRBJ2-5; D remains ambiguous. The input for sequencing was PBMCs, taken on the day of the yellow fever booster vaccination. CDR3 residues: CASSHSLESETQYF. The CDR3 coding sequence is TGTGCCAGCAGCCACTCATTGGAGTCAGAGACCCAGTACTTC.